A single sample gave rise to the 17 T cell receptor beta chains below, sequenced in a study of control samples from healthy donors and cancer patients. Sequencing was performed with immunoSEQ multiplex PCR; in TCRdb, only in-frame clones are kept and a portion is missing. Of approximately 90,000 clones listed, 85% are singletons. The sample was blood. Source of these receptors: a man aged 25 to 40 in good health.

For this clone: Within the sample, other DNA sequences also encode this same CDR3. This chain links TRBV5-1 with TRBJ2-7; tentative D call: TRBD2 (6 bases). The CDR3 consists of 14 residues. With 4 bases removed from V and 2 bases from J, the gap between germline ends came to 13 bases. Germline V gives CDR1 SGHRS, CDR2 YFSETQ. The CDR3: CASSPRGGAYEQYF. The CDR3 nucleotides read TGCGCCAGCAGCCCTCGGGGAGGAGCCTACGAGCAGTACTTC. The variable domain in full, with the rest retrieved from reference TRBV5-1 and TRBJ2-7, is KAGVTQTPRYLIKTRGQQVTLSCSPISGHRSVSWYQQTPGQGLQFLFEYFSETQRNKGNFPGRFSGRQFSNSRSEMNVSTLELGDSALYLCASSPRGGAYEQYFGPGTRLTVT.

The V gene is TRBV15, the J gene TRBJ1-1, with 7 nucleotides matching TRBD1. With 11 bases clipped from V and 2 bases from J, the junction kept 8 bases outside the gene matches. Germline assignment: CDR1 LNHNV and CDR2 YYDKDF (reference sequence). There are 13 residues in the CDR3. This chain's CDR3 is CAAMTGSNTEAFF. The CDR3 bases are TGTGCCGCCATGACAGGGAGTAACACTGAAGCTTTCTTT.

J is TRBJ2-7 and V is TRBV9; 9 nucleotides match TRBD2. The V gene's germline CDR1 is SGDLS and CDR2 YYNGEE. J lost 6 bases, V lost 4 bases, and 11 bases had no gene match. The length of the CDR3 is 15 residues. In DNA form, the CDR3 reads TGTGCCAGCAGCCCCGAGCGCGGGGGGGCGTCCGAGCAGTACTTC. Translation: CASSPERGGASEQYF.

This clone showed up just once. The rearrangement links TRBV29-1 to TRBJ2-3; a weak D match, TRBD2 (7 bases). Germline V CDR1 and CDR2: SQVTM, ANQGSEA. The CDR3 is 14 residues long. Trimming cost V 2 bases and J 4 bases, with 13 bases left between them. CDR3: CSVEPGGPPDTQYF. Written as DNA, the CDR3 is TGCAGCGTTGAACCGGGGGGCCCTCCAGATACGCAGTATTTT.

V usage is TRBV29-1 and J usage is TRBJ2-1; TRBD2 aligns across 9 bases. This CDR3 spans 14 amino acids. V shed 4 bases and J 3 bases; nucleotides not matched to a gene: 4. Germline V CDR1 and CDR2: SQVTM, ANQGSEA. The CDR3 sequence: CSVGSGGYYNEQFF. The CDR3 nucleotides are TGCAGCGTTGGAAGCGGGGGGTACTACAATGAGCAGTTCTTC.

The chain employs TRBV5-4 and TRBJ1-1; D may be TRBD1 (5 bases). This CDR3 comprises 14 residues. V lost 1 base and J 4 bases, leaving 11 bases between the germline ends. Germline V lookup: CDR1 SGHNT, CDR2 YYREEE (reference sequence). CDR3 protein: CASSLKSGSTEAFF. The CDR3 bases are TGTGCCAGCAGCTTGAAGTCAGGGAGCACTGAAGCTTTCTTT. Looking up the rest from reference TRBV5-4 and TRBJ1-1 gives the full variable domain: ETGVTQSPTHLIKTRGQQVTLRCSSQSGHNTVSWYQQALGQGPQFIFQYYREEENGRGNFPPRFSGLQFPNYSSELNVNALELDDSALYLCASSLKSGSTEAFFGQGTRLTVV.

V is TRBV27 and J is TRBJ2-7, with D tentatively TRBD2 (5 bases). Germline V gives CDR1 MNHEY, CDR2 SMNVEV (reference sequence). The CDR3 has 14 residues. The ends were cut back, 5 bases at V and 3 bases at J, with 14 bases in the middle. Here the CDR3 DNA reads TGTGCCAGCAGTCGCGATCTTGGGAGCTACGAGCAGTACTTC. Protein sequence: CASSRDLGSYEQYF.

For the CDR3, the DNA is TGTGCCAGTAGCAAGGGACACCTCTCTGGAAACACCATATATTTT. The encoded protein is CASSKGHLSGNTIYF. The chain employs TRBV19 and TRBJ1-3; TRBD1 is a possible D gene (6 bases). V was trimmed by 6 bases and J by 0 bases, leaving 12 bases between them. Per germline, CDR1 LNHDA and CDR2 SQIVND (reference sequence). The CDR3 is 15 amino acids.

The chain combines TRBV11-2 with TRBJ1-3; 7 bases fit TRBD1. CDR3 length: 17 residues. Germline assignment: CDR1 SGHAT and CDR2 FQNNGV. V lost 3 bases to trimming and J lost 1 base; unmatched junction nucleotides: 9. The CDR3 region has the DNA TGTGCCAGCAGCTTCAGACAGGGCCCCTTATCTGGAAACACCATATATTTT. Residues: CASSFRQGPLSGNTIYF.

This chain joins TRBV5-1 and TRBJ1-4, with D maybe TRBD1 (6 bases). CDR3 length: 16 residues. Deletions cut 3 bases from V and 5 bases from J, with 17 bases between. Germline values: CDR1 SGHRS, CDR2 YFSETQ. The CDR3 nucleotides read TGCGCCAGCAGCTGGAAAGCGGGACACGGAAATGAAAAACTGTTTTTT. It encodes CASSWKAGHGNEKLFF.

This sequence joins TRBV4-2 and TRBJ2-7; 11 bases line up with TRBD2. V trimming: 4 bases; J trimming: 5 bases; junction bases outside the gene matches: 13. Germline CDR1 reads LGHNA; CDR2 reads YNFKEQ. This CDR3 spans 17 amino acids. The CDR3 loop is CASSRSLGSGGADEQYF. The CDR3 DNA reads as TGTGCCAGCAGCCGGTCCCTGGGTAGCGGGGGGGCCGACGAGCAGTACTTC.

This chain joins TRBV2 and TRBJ2-3; TRBD2 is a possible D gene (5 bases). V lost 7 bases, J lost 6 bases, and 14 bases lay in between. CDR3 size: 13 residues. CDR1 SNHLY and CDR2 FYNNEI come from the germline V gene. This chain's CDR3 is CASITEGVDTQYF. The DNA for the CDR3 is TGTGCCAGCATTACCGAGGGTGTGGATACGCAGTATTTT.

This chain connects TRBV5-6 to TRBJ1-1, with D hard to call. V was pared by 3 bases and J by 4 bases, with 16 bases between. The length of the CDR3 is 15 residues. The germline CDR1 and CDR2 sequences are SGHDT and YYEEEE. The CDR3 protein is CASSYLKRDPTEAFF. Here the CDR3 DNA reads TGTGCCAGCAGCTACTTGAAGCGAGACCCCACTGAAGCTTTCTTT.

This clone was counted a single time. This chain uses TRBV29-1 with TRBJ1-4; 10 bases map to TRBD1. The junction had 3 bases not matched to a gene; V was cut back by 4 bases and J by 7 bases. The CDR3 spans 13 residues. Germline V gene sequence: CDR1 SQVTM, CDR2 ANQGSEA. CDR3 DNA: TGCAGCGTTGGGGGACAGGGGCTTGAAAAACTGTTTTTT. Its protein is CSVGGQGLEKLFF.

A note on this clone: The same CDR3 arises from other DNA sequences in this sample as well. The rearrangement uses TRBV18 and TRBJ2-7; possible D gene TRBD1, 5 bases. The V end was cut by 4 bases, the J end by 2 bases, with 9 bases between. The CDR3 has 13 residues. Germline CDR1 is KGHSH and CDR2 is LQKENI. CDR3 nucleotide sequence: TGTGCCAGCTCACGCGACAGAACCTACGAGCAGTACTTC. Translating gives CASSRDRTYEQYF.

This chain uses TRBV6-2 or TRBV6-3 with TRBJ2-5; TRBD1 matches 8 bases. Trimming removed 2 bases from V and 5 bases from J; junction bases left unmatched: 7. Looked up from germline, CDR1 is MNHEY and CDR2 is SVGEGT. The CDR3 loop spans 15 amino acids. The CDR3 sequence: CASSYPRTGSETQYF. The CDR3 DNA sequence: TGTGCCAGCAGTTACCCCCGGACAGGGTCGGAGACCCAGTACTTC.

The V gene is TRBV30, the J gene TRBJ1-1; weak D call: TRBD1 (5 bases). Germline CDR1 reads GTSNPN; CDR2 reads SVGIG (reference sequence). The length of the CDR3 is 15 residues. V was clipped by 0 bases and J by 3 bases, with 14 bases between them. CDR3 in amino acids: CAWSVRGATDTEAFF. The CDR3 DNA reads TGTGCCTGGAGTGTACGAGGGGCTACGGACACTGAAGCTTTCTTT.